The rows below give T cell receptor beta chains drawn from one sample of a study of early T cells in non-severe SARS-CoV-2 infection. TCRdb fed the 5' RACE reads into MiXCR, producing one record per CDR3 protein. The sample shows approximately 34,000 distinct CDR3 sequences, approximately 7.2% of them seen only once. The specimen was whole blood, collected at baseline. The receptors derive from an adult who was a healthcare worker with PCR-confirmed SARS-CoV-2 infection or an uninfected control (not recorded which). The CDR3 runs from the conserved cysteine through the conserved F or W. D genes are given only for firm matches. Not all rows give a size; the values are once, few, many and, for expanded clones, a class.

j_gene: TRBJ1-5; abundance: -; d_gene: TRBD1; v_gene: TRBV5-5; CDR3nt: TGTGCCAGCAGTCTGGCGGGGACAGGGTTAGGGCAGCCCCAGCATTTT; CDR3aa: CASSLAGTGLGQPQHF
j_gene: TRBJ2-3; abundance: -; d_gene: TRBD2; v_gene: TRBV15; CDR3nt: TGTGCCACCAGCAGAGATAGCGGGGGGGGCACAGATACGCAGTATTTT; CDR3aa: CATSRDSGGGTDTQYF
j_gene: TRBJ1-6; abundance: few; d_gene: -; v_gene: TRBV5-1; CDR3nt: TGCGCCAGCAGCTTACAGGCTGATTCACCCCTCCACTTT; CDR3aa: CASSLQADSPLHF
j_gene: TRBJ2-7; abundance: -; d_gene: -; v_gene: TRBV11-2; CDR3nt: TGTGCCAGCAGTTCCTACCGGGACGGCTACGAGCAGTACTTC; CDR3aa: CASSSYRDGYEQYF
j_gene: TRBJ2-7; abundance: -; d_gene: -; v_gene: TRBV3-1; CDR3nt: TGTGCCAGCAGCCAGACAGGTGGCTACGAGCAGTACTTC; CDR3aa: CASSQTGGYEQYF
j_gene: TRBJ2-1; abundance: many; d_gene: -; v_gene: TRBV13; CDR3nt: TGTGCCAGCAGCTCCGGCCTTAGTCCTAGCAGCCGGACCCTTCAGCAGTTCTTC; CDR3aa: CASSSGLSPSSRTLQQFF
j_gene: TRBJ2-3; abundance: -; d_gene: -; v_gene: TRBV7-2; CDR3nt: TGTGCCAGCAGCCCTAGAGGGGGGGTGCCAGATACGCAGTATTTT; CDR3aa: CASSPRGGVPDTQYF
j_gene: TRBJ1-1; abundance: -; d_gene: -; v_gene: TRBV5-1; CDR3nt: TGCGCCAGCAGCTTGGAGATTCCGGGGAACACTGAAGCTTTCTTT; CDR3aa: CASSLEIPGNTEAFF
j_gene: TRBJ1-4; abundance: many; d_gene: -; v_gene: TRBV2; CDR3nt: TGTGCCAGCAGCCCCATGGGGCGTACCGAAAAACTGTTTTTT; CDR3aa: CASSPMGRTEKLFF
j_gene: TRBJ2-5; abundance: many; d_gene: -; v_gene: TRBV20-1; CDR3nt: TGCAGTGCTAGCGACCACGAGACCCAGTACTTC; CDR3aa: CSASDHETQYF
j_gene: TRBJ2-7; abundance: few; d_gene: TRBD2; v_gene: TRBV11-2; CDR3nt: TGTGCCAGCAGCTATACGACTAGCGGGCCTAAGTACGAGCAGTACTTC; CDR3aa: CASSYTTSGPKYEQYF
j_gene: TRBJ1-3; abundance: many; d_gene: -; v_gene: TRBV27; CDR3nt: TGTGCCAGTCGAGCGAGAGCCGGAAACACCATATATTTT; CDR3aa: CASRARAGNTIYF
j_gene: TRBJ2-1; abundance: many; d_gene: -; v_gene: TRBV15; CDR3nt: TGTGCCACCAGCAGAGATCGGAACTACAATGAGCAGTTCTTC; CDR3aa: CATSRDRNYNEQFF
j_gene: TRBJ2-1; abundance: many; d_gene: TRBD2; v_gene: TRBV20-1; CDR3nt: TGCAGTGTATATCAAAGAGCGGGGAACTCCTACAATGAGCAGTTCTTC; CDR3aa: CSVYQRAGNSYNEQFF
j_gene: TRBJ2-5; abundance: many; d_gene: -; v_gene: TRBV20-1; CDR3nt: TGCAGTGCTAACTTACCAGGTTGGCCGGAGACCCAGTACTTC; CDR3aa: CSANLPGWPETQYF
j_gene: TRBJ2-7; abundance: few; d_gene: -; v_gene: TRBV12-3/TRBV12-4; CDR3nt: TGTGCCAGCTCAACGGCCCGCAACGGACGGCAGTACTTC; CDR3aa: CASSTARNGRQYF
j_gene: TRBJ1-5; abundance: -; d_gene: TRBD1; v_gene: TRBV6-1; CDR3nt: TGTGCCAGCAGTGCCCGGGCCGGGACAGGGGGCAGCCAGCCCCAGCATTTT; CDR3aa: CASSARAGTGGSQPQHF
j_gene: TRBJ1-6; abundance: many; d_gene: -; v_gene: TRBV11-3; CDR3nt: TGTGCCAGCAGCTTAGTCAAAAACAGGATCCATTCACCCCTCCACTTT; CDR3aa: CASSLVKNRIHSPLHF
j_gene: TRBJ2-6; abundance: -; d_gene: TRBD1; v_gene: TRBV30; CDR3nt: TGTGCCTGGAGCACGGACAGGGCTAATGGGGCCAACGTCCTGACTTTC; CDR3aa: CAWSTDRANGANVLTF
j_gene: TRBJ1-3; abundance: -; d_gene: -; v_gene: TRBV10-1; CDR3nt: TGCGCCAGCAAGGCATTTAAGGGAAACACCATATATTTT; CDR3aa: CASKAFKGNTIYF
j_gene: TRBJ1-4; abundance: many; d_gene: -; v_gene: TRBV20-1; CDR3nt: TGCAGTGCTAGCAATCAGAATGAAAAACTGTTTTTT; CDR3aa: CSASNQNEKLFF
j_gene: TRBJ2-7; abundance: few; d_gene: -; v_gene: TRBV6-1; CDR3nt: TGTGCCAGCAGTGAATTTTTCGTGTCGGGGAGCGCCTACGAGCAGTACTTC; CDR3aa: CASSEFFVSGSAYEQYF
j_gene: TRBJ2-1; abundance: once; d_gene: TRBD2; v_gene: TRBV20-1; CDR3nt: TGCAGTGCCCCAGGGGGGACTAGCGGGGGGCACTCCTACAATGAGCAGTTCTTC; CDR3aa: CSAPGGTSGGHSYNEQFF
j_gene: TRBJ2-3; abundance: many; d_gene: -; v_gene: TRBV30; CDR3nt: TGTGCCTGGAGCGAGGGGTTCGATACGCAGTATTTT; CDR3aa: CAWSEGFDTQYF
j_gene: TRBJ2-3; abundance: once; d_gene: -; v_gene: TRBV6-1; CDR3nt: TGTGCCAGCAGTGGGAAACATACGACGTCCGACGCGGATACGCAGTATTTT; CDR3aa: CASSGKHTTSDADTQYF
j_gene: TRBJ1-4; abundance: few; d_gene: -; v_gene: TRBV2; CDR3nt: TGTGCCAGCAGTATCGACAGCCCCTCAACTAATGAAAAACTGTTTTTT; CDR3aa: CASSIDSPSTNEKLFF
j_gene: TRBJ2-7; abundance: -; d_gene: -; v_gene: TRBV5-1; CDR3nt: TGCGCCAGCAGATACCACTACGACAGTTCCTACGAGCAGTACTTC; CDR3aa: CASRYHYDSSYEQYF
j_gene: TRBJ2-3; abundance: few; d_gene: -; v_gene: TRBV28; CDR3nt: TGTGCCAGCAGCACCTTGGGGGGGGGCGAAGATACGCAGTATTTT; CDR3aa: CASSTLGGGEDTQYF
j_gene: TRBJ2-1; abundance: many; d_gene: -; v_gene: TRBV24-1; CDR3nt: TGTGCCACCAGTGGCCTACTAGCCGGGTCCTACAATGAGCAGTTCTTC; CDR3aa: CATSGLLAGSYNEQFF
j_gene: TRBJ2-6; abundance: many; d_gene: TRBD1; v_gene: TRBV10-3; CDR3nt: TGTGCCATCAGTGTGACCCCGGGACAGGGTACTGGGGCCAACGTCCTGACTTTC; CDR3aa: CAISVTPGQGTGANVLTF
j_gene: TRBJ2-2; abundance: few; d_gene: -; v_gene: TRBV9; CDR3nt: TGTGCCAGCAGCGTAGGTCTAAAGGACGGGGAGCTGTTTTTT; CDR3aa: CASSVGLKDGELFF
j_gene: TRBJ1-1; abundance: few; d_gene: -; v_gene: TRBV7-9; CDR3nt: TGTGCCAGCAGCTTAAGTGGGGTGGTTGCTTTCTTT; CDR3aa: CASSLSGVVAFF
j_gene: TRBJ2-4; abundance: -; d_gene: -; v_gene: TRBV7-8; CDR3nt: TGTGCCAGCAGCAAGACACCCTTAACCAAAAACATTCAGTACTTC; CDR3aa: CASSKTPLTKNIQYF
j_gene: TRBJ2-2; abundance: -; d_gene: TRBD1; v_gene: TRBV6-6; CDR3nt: TGTGCCAGCAGTACCGGGACAGGGCAGGTCGGGGAGCTGTTTTTT; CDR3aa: CASSTGTGQVGELFF
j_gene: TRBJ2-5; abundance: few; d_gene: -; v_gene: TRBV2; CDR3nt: TGTGCCAGCAGTGAAGGAAGGGTATTGCGAGAGACCCAGTACTTC; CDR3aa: CASSEGRVLRETQYF
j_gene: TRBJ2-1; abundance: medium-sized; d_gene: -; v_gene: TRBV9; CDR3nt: TGTGCCAGCAGCCCGGGGGGCCCCTTAGACAATGAGCAGTTCTTC; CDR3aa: CASSPGGPLDNEQFF
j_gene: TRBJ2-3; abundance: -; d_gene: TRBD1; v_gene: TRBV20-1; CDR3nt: TGCAGTGCACAAACCGGGACAGCTAGCACAGATACGCAGTATTTT; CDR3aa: CSAQTGTASTDTQYF
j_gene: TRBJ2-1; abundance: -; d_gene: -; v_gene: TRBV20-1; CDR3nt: TGCAGTGCTAGGCCTTTAACGGGGGATTTCAATGAGCAGTTCTTC; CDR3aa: CSARPLTGDFNEQFF
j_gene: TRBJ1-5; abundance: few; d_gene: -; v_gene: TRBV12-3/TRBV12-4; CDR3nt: TGTGCCAGTAAGGAAGGAAGTCAGCCCCAGCATTTT; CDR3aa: CASKEGSQPQHF
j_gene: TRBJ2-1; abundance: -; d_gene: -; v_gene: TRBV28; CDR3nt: TGTGCCAGCAGTTCCCCTCTGAGCGCGGGGTACAATGAGCAGTTCTTC; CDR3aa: CASSSPLSAGYNEQFF
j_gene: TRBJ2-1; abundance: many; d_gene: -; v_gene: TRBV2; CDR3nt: TGTGCCAGCAGGGGGTCTTTAATTGGGAATGAGCAGTTCTTC; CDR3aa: CASRGSLIGNEQFF
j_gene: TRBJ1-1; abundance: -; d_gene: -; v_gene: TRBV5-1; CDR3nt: TGCGCCAGCAGCCTGCAGGGGTTGAGAGGGCCCACTGAAGCTTTCTTT; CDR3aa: CASSLQGLRGPTEAFF
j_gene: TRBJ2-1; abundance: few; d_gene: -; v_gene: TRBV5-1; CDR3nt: TGCGCCAGCAGCTTGGCCCAGGCCGAATACAATGAGCAGTTCTTC; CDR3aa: CASSLAQAEYNEQFF
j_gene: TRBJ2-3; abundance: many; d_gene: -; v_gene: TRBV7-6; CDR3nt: TGTGCCAGCAGCTTAGGTTCCCTCCGGGGTTCGCCAGATACGCAGTATTTT; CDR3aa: CASSLGSLRGSPDTQYF
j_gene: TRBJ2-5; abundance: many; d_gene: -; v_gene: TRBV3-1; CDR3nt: TGTGCCAGCAGCCAAGGAGGTTTGGCGTTGGAGACCCAGTACTTC; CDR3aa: CASSQGGLALETQYF